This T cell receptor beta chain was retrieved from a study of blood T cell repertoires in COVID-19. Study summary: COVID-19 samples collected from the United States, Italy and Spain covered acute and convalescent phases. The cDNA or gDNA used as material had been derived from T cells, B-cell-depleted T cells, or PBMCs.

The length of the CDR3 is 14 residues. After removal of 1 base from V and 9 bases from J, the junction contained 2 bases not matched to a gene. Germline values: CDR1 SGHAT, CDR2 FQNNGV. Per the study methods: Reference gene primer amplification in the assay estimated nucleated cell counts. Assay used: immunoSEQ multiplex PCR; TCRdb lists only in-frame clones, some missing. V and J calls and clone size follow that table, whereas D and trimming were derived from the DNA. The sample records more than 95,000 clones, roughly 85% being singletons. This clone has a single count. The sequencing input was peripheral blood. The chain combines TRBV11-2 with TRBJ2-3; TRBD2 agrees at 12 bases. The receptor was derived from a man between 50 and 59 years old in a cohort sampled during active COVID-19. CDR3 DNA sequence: TGTGCCAGCAGCTTAGGACTAGCGGGGGTAACGCAGTATTTT. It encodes CASSLGLAGVTQYF.